The 15 T cell receptor beta chains listed next were all sequenced from one sample in a study of spatial heterogeneity in lung cancer. Time point noted: sample taken at primary tumor resection. The study sequenced unsorted whole RNA from tumor, nontumor lung or frozen PBMC. TCRdb ran MiXCR on the 5' RACE reads and lists one entry per CDR3 protein. The sample carries approximately 7,200 distinct CDR3 sequences, approximately 5% recorded once. The sample here was normal lung tissue next to the tumor, taken at surgery. The receptor set was obtained from a female donor with early-stage non-small cell lung cancer.

This clonotype was counted ten times or more. The chain couples TRBV5-1 to TRBJ1-1; weak D call: TRBD1 (6 bases). The ends were cut back, 4 bases at V and 8 bases at J, with 12 bases in the middle. Germline V lookup: CDR1 SGHRS, CDR2 YFSETQ. The CDR3 totals 12 residues. The CDR3, as DNA: TGCGCCAGCAGCCACCAGGGGTCCGAAGCTTTCTTT. It yields the protein CASSHQGSEAFF. Full variable domain (outside the CDR3, taken from reference TRBV5-1 and TRBJ1-1): KAGVTQTPRYLIKTRGQQVTLSCSPISGHRSVSWYQQTPGQGLQFLFEYFSETQRNKGNFPGRFSGRQFSNSRSEMNVSTLELGDSALYLCASSHQGSEAFFGQGTRLTVV.

This clonotype was seen ten or more times. The V and J genes are TRBV5-4 and TRBJ2-7; TRBD1 aligns across 7 bases. With V trimmed by 5 bases and J by 4 bases, 9 bases remained unmatched. This CDR3 has 14 residues. The V gene's germline CDR1 is SGHNT and CDR2 YYREEE (reference sequence). CDR3 amino acids: CASSYAGTDYEQYF. DNA for the CDR3: TGTGCCAGCAGTTACGCCGGGACAGATTACGAGCAGTACTTC.

This clonotype showed up many times. The V and J genes are TRBV2 and TRBJ2-1; D is unresolved. Germline V gene sequence: CDR1 SNHLY, CDR2 FYNNEI. V was shortened by 1 base and J by 14 bases, with 15 bases between the two germline ends. The CDR3 is 13 amino acids. The CDR3 region is CASSEVPGFGKFF. The CDR3 coding sequence is TGTGCCAGCAGTGAAGTCCCTGGCTTTGGGAAGTTCTTC.

This clonotype was counted ten times or more. The chain joins TRBV28 to TRBJ2-6; D might be TRBD2 (5 bases). The germline V and J ends were trimmed by 3 bases and 0 bases, with 9 bases remaining between them. The germline V gene has CDR1 MDHEN and CDR2 SYDVKM. The CDR3 runs to 16 residues. The DNA of the CDR3 is TGTGCCAGCAGTTTTTCGGGGAACTCTGGGGCCAACGTCCTGACTTTC. Translated, it gives CASSFSGNSGANVLTF.

This clonotype is categorized as medium-sized. The chain joins TRBV20-1 to TRBJ2-1, with no clear D. The CDR3 is 16 residues long. Germline V gene sequence: CDR1 DFQATT, CDR2 SNEGSKA (reference sequence). V was pared by 5 bases and J by 4 bases, with 21 bases between. In DNA, the CDR3 is TGCAGTGCTTCGACTGGCCCCCTGATTGGGTACAATGAGCAGTTCTTC. Protein sequence: CSASTGPLIGYNEQFF.

This clonotype was recorded many times. The gene calls are TRBV20-1 and TRBJ2-7, with 11 bases lining up with TRBD2. Germline V gives CDR1 DFQATT, CDR2 SNEGSKA (reference sequence). The V segment lost 3 bases and the J segment 7 bases; nucleotides outside the gene matches: 8. This CDR3 has 14 residues. As DNA, the CDR3 is TGCAGTGCTAGCCCTAGCGGGAGGAGAGGGGAGCAGTACTTC. Translating gives CSASPSGRRGEQYF.

This clonotype has a count of ten or more. The rearrangement joins TRBV12-3 or TRBV12-4 to TRBJ2-7; D gene ambiguous. Trimming stripped 5 bases from V and 7 bases from J, with 18 bases between. This CDR3 region has 14 residues. In DNA, the CDR3 is TGTGCCAGCAGTCCTTCCGCGAGAGGTGGTGAGCAGTACTTC. Translated, it gives CASSPSARGGEQYF.

By sample share, this clonotype is medium-sized. The rearrangement uses TRBV9 and TRBJ1-2; 7 bases align to TRBD1. The germline V gene has CDR1 SGDLS and CDR2 YYNGEE. There are 13 residues in the CDR3. J lost 1 base, V lost 5 bases, and 2 bases had no gene match. This CDR3 is CASRGTVNYGYTF. The CDR3 nucleotides are TGTGCCAGCAGAGGGACAGTTAACTATGGCTACACCTTC.

This clonotype rates as medium-sized. This chain joins TRBV24-1 and TRBJ2-1; D gene unclear. The CDR3 is made up of 12 amino acids. Germline assignment: CDR1 KGHDR and CDR2 SFDVKD. V was trimmed by 4 bases and J by 12 bases, leaving 12 bases between them. In DNA, the CDR3 is TGTGCCACCAGTGACCCTGACCGCCCGCAGTTCTTC. Translating gives CATSDPDRPQFF.

This clonotype was observed many times. The chain carries TRBV5-1 and TRBJ2-7, with TRBD2 matching 16 bases. This CDR3 is built from 17 residues. CDR1 is SGHRS, CDR2 YFSETQ, per germline. Trimming took 4 bases from V and 3 from J; bases not matched to a gene: 7. This CDR3 reads CASSQGGLAGGSYEQYF. CDR3 bases: TGCGCCAGCAGCCAGGGGGGACTAGCGGGAGGGAGCTACGAGCAGTACTTC.

This clonotype is labeled as medium-sized. The chain carries TRBV30 and TRBJ1-3; perhaps TRBD1 as D (5 bases). V was pared by 0 bases and J by 0 bases, with 15 bases between. The CDR3 is made up of 17 amino acids. CDR1 and CDR2 from the germline V gene are GTSNPN and SVGIG (reference sequence). Here the CDR3 reads CAWSVWGPGSSGNTIYF. The CDR3 DNA follows: TGTGCCTGGAGTGTATGGGGCCCGGGGAGCTCTGGAAACACCATATATTTT.

This clonotype was seen repeatedly, ten times or more. V is TRBV5-1 and J is TRBJ2-1; 12 nucleotides line up with TRBD2. The CDR3 loop spans 15 amino acids. V gave up 3 bases and J gave up 9 bases; unmatched junction bases: 7. Per the germline V gene, CDR1 is SGHRS and CDR2 is YFSETQ. CDR3 sequence reads: CASSSKTSGRGEQFF. As DNA, the CDR3 is TGCGCCAGCAGCTCAAAGACTAGCGGGAGAGGTGAGCAGTTCTTC.

This clonotype is labeled medium-sized. The chain has TRBV4-1 and TRBJ2-5; 8 bases align to TRBD2. CDR1 is MGHRA, CDR2 YSYEKL, per germline. This CDR3 spans 17 amino acids. Unmatched junction bases numbered 6, after V lost 0 bases and J lost 0 bases. The CDR3 region has the DNA TGCGCCAGCAGCCAAGATCGGGGGGGGCCAAACCAAGAGACCCAGTACTTC. Protein product: CASSQDRGGPNQETQYF.

This clonotype qualifies as medium-sized. CDR3 nucleotides: TGTGCCAGCAGCTTAGGTGCGGGCTCCTACAATGAGCAGTTCTTC. Translation gives CASSLGAGSYNEQFF. This chain connects TRBV11-2 to TRBJ2-1; perhaps TRBD2 as D (5 bases). This CDR3 has 15 residues. The V gene lost 1 base and the J gene lost 0 bases, with 7 bases spanning the gap. Germline CDR1 SGHAT, CDR2 FQNNGV. The variable domain in full, completed from reference TRBV11-2 and TRBJ2-1, reads EAGVAQSPRYKIIEKRQSVAFWCNPISGHATLYWYQQILGQGPKLLIQFQNNGVVDDSQLPKDRFSAERLKGVDSTLKIQPAKLEDSAVYLCASSLGAGSYNEQFFGPGTRLTVL.

This clonotype was seen ten or more times. The V and J genes are TRBV11-2 and TRBJ2-1; 14 positions match TRBD2. Germline assignment: CDR1 SGHAT and CDR2 FQNNGV. The CDR3 is 18 amino acids. The junction had 9 bases not matched to a gene; V was cut back by 5 bases and J by 3 bases. CDR3 residues: CASSPLTSGRAGYNEQFF. The CDR3 DNA reads TGTGCCAGCAGCCCGCTGACTAGCGGGAGGGCTGGCTACAATGAGCAGTTCTTC.